The 9 T cell receptor beta chains given below trace back to one sample, sequenced in a study of shared clonotypes between healthy human individuals. Sequenced by immunoSEQ multiplex PCR; TCRdb stores in-frame clones only, minus some. The data show about 960,000 clones, with about 80% seen just once and approximately 1.5% held by the top ten. Sequencing was done on a sample of memory CD4+ T cells sorted from blood. Subset defined: CD45RA-negative fraction. The receptor source for this set is a man younger than 35 in good health.

Ten or more counts support this clone. This chain joins TRBV7-2 and TRBJ2-3; D remains unclear. This CDR3 has 15 amino acids. Germline-derived CDR1 and CDR2 are SGHTA and FQGNSA. V lost 3 bases and J lost 0, with 10 bases in between. CDR3 sequence reads: CASSFGLRSTDTQYF. CDR3 bases: TGTGCCAGCAGCTTCGGCCTGCGTAGCACAGATACGCAGTATTTT. The entire variable domain, with the rest obtained from reference TRBV7-2 and TRBJ2-3, is as follows: GAGVSQSPSNKVTEKGKDVELRCDPISGHTALYWYRQSLGQGLEFLIYFQGNSAPDKSGLPSDRFSAERTGGSVSTLTIQRTQQEDSAVYLCASSFGLRSTDTQYFGPGTRLTVL.

This chain connects TRBV2 to TRBJ2-7; 7 positions agree with TRBD1. Germline V gene lookup returns CDR1 SNHLY and CDR2 FYNNEI. This CDR3 contains 14 residues. Trimming at V came to 4 bases and at J to 7 bases, leaving 10 bases not matched to a gene. This chain's CDR3 is CASSGEMGTVEQYF. CDR3 in DNA: TGTGCCAGCAGTGGGGAGATGGGGACAGTTGAGCAGTACTTC.

The V and J genes are TRBV30 and TRBJ2-7; the D call may be TRBD1 or TRBD2 (6 bases each). This CDR3 region has 15 residues. Germline values: CDR1 GTSNPN, CDR2 SVGIG (reference sequence). The germline V and J ends were trimmed by 4 bases and 0 bases, with 16 bases remaining between them. CDR3 bases: TGTGCCTGGACCTACGGGGGCTCGAGCTCCTACGAGCAGTACTTC. Translating gives CAWTYGGSSSYEQYF.

The V gene is TRBV6-6, the J gene TRBJ2-2; TRBD1 aligns across 7 bases. The CDR3 loop spans 16 amino acids. Germline V gene sequence: CDR1 MNHNY, CDR2 SVGAGI (reference sequence). J was trimmed by 3 bases and V by 6 bases; bases with no gene match: 10. CDR3 nucleotides: TGTGCCAGCAGACTCAACAGGGGCCGTGACACCGGGGAGCTGTTTTTT. Its protein is CASRLNRGRDTGELFF.

The rearrangement joins TRBV28 to TRBJ2-7; D call uncertain. V was shortened by 1 base and J by 5 bases, with 6 bases between the two germline ends. CDR3 length equals 12 residues. CDR1 is MDHEN and CDR2 is SYDVKM in the germline V gene. The CDR3 DNA reads as TGTGCCAGCAGTTTATTTAGAAACGAGCAGTACTTC. Its protein is CASSLFRNEQYF. Full variable domain (rest looked up from reference TRBV28 and TRBJ2-7): DVKVTQSSRYLVKRTGEKVFLECVQDMDHENMFWYRQDPGLGLRLIYFSYDVKMKEKGDIPEGYSVSREKKERFSLILESASTNQTSMYLCASSLFRNEQYFGPGTRLTVT.

The chain carries TRBV5-8 and TRBJ1-5; D possibly corresponds to TRBD1 (6 bases). The CDR3 has 17 residues. Trimming took off 3 bases at V and 2 bases at J, with 18 bases between the two ends. Germline assignment: CDR1 SGHTS and CDR2 YDEGEE. The CDR3 protein is CASSSLRGAGGNQPQHF. CDR3 DNA sequence: TGTGCCAGCAGCTCCTTGAGGGGGGCCGGGGGCAATCAGCCCCAGCATTTT. Supplemented by reference TRBV5-8 and TRBJ1-5, the full variable domain reads EAGVTQSPTHLIKTRGQQATLRCSPISGHTSVYWYQQALGLGLQFLLWYDEGEERNRGNFPPRFSGRQFPNYSSELNVNALELEDSALYLCASSSLRGAGGNQPQHFGDGTRLSIL.

This chain connects TRBV9 to TRBJ1-3, with a possible D match to TRBD1 (5 bases). Trimming cost V 0 bases and J 0 bases, with 13 bases left between them. The CDR3 is 17 residues long. The germline V gene encodes CDR1 SGDLS and CDR2 YYNGEE. The CDR3 region is CASSVGLPGRSGNTIYF. For the CDR3, the DNA is TGTGCCAGCAGCGTAGGATTGCCGGGGCGCTCTGGAAACACCATATATTTT.

The chain recombines TRBV6-1 with TRBJ2-7; D is uncertain. Germline CDR1 is MNHNS and CDR2 is SASEGT. The CDR3 is 12 amino acids. V was cut by 8 bases and J by 4 bases, with 12 bases left in between. The CDR3 reads CASGALGYEQYF. In DNA, the CDR3 is TGTGCCAGCGGAGCCCTGGGGTACGAGCAGTACTTC.

This sequence joins TRBV5-4 and TRBJ2-3; a possible D gene is TRBD2 (6 bases). The V and J ends lost 3 bases and 2 bases respectively, with 10 bases between them. Germline V CDR1 and CDR2: SGHNT, YYREEE (reference sequence). The CDR3 is 14 residues long. The CDR3 sequence: CASSYGDFTDTQYF. In DNA form, the CDR3 reads TGTGCCAGCAGCTACGGGGACTTCACAGATACGCAGTATTTT.